The present T cell receptor beta chain was sequenced within a study of T cell responses to AZD1222 COVID-19 vaccine. Study overall: Second-dose timings of about 4 or about 12 weeks were pooled.

The germline V gene has CDR1 MDHEN and CDR2 SYDVKM. J lost 2 bases, V lost 1 base, and 7 bases had no gene match. The length of the CDR3 is 17 residues. This clone was recorded once. The antigen remains unidentified. Libraries were prepared by immunoSEQ multiplex PCR; TCRdb keeps only in-frame clonotypes and omits some of them. The data show 130,000 to 150,000 clones, with roughly 92% seen just once and around 1.7% held by the top ten. Study outcomes and limitations: Targets within unmutated variant regions were reportedly found for nearly half of spike-specific TCRs. Donors were largely white British and mainly female; clonal diversity was possibly underestimated.

The sequence derives from an adult in good health. Sequencing used peripheral blood, obtained on day 0 of AZD1222 vaccination. The J gene is TRBJ2-3, the V gene TRBV28, with 9 nucleotides matching TRBD1. This CDR3 is CASSLSLGQGNTDTQYF. The DNA of the CDR3 is TGTGCCAGCAGTTTATCCCTCGGACAGGGGAACACAGATACGCAGTATTTT.